This T cell receptor beta chain was sequenced for a study of CD8+CD57+ T cells in acquired aplastic anemia. Genomic DNA, serving as template, underwent TCR beta VDJ and CDR3 profiling. MiXCR was run by TCRdb on the reads, yielding one entry per CDR3 protein. The sample has about 160,000 distinct CDR3 sequences; 40% to 60% are singletons. The CDR3 is 15 amino acids. The germline V gene has CDR1 MNHEY and CDR2 SVGAGI. V lost 3 bases, J lost 5 bases, and 16 bases lay in between. This clonotype was found many times. Only patients with CD8+CD57+ cell expansion on flow cytometry were chosen for sequencing. This sequence originates from a human donor with aplastic anemia. Input material: sorted CD4+, CD8+, or CD8+CD57+ T cells (not recorded which) from PBMCs. The chain carries TRBV6-5 and TRBJ2-5; D is perhaps TRBD1 or TRBD2 (5 bases each). Here the CDR3 reads CASSYLPGRWETQYF. CDR3 coding DNA: TGTGCCAGCAGTTATTTGCCGGGGCGCTGGGAGACCCAGTACTTC.